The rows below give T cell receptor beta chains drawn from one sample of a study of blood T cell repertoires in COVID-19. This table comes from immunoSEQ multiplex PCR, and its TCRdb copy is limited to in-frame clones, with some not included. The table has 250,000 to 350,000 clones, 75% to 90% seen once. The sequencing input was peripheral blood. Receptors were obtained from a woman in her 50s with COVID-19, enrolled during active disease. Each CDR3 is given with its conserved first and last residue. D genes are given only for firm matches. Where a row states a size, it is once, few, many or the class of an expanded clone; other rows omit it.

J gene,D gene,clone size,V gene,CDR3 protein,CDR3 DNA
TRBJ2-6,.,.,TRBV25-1,CASSISSGANVLTF,TGTGCCAGCAGTATATCTTCCGGGGCCAACGTCCTGACTTTC
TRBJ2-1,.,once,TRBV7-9,CASSLGAFEQFF,TGTGCCAGCAGCTTAGGGGCGTTCGAGCAGTTCTTC
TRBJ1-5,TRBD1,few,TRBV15,CATSVDRGPNQPQHF,TGTGCCACCAGTGTGGACAGGGGCCCCAATCAGCCCCAGCATTTT
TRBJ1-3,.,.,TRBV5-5,CASSLARGGNTIYF,TGTGCCAGCAGCTTGGCCAGGGGTGGAAACACCATATATTTT
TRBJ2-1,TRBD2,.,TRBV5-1,CASSPLAGEANEQFF,TGCGCCAGCAGCCCACTAGCGGGAGAGGCCAATGAGCAGTTCTTC
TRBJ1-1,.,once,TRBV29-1,CSVLTDVYTEAFF,TGCAGCGTACTGACAGACGTGTACACTGAAGCTTTCTTT
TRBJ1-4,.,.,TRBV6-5,CASSYGGGNEKLFF,TGTGCCAGCAGTTACGGTGGAGGGAATGAAAAACTGTTTTTT
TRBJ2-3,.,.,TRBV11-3,CASSPMEGTDTQYF,TGTGCCAGCAGCCCAATGGAGGGCACAGATACGCAGTATTTT
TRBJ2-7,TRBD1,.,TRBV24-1,CATSEADPTGFYEQYF,TGTGCCACCAGTGAAGCCGATCCGACAGGGTTCTACGAGCAGTACTTC
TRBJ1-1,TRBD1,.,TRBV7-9,CASSLLKGQGNTEAFF,TGTGCCAGCAGCTTACTTAAAGGACAGGGAAACACTGAAGCTTTCTTT
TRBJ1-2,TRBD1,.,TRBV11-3,CASSLGTGGNYGYTF,TGTGCCAGCAGCTTGGGGACAGGGGGGAACTATGGCTACACCTTC
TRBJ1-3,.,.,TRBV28,CASSFSSGNTIYF,TGTGCCAGCAGTTTCAGCTCTGGAAACACCATATATTTT
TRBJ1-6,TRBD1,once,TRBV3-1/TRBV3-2,CASSQVTGNSPLHF,TGTGCCAGCAGCCAAGTGACAGGGAATTCACCCCTCCACTTT
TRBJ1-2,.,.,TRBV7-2,CASSYTSYGYTF,TGTGCCAGCAGCTACACAAGCTATGGCTACACCTTC
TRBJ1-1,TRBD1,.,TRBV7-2,CASSPDRGEAFF,TGTGCCAGCAGCCCGGACAGGGGGGAAGCTTTCTTT
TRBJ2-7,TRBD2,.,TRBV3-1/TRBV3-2,CASSLGGIYEQYF,TGTGCCAGCAGTCTGGGGGGGATCTACGAGCAGTACTTC
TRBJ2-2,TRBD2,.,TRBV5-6,CASSLELAGYLTGELFF,TGTGCCAGCAGCTTGGAACTAGCGGGTTACCTCACCGGGGAGCTGTTTTTT
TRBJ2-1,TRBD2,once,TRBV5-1,CASSQYGGGSPGDNEQFF,TGCGCCAGCAGCCAATACGGGGGAGGGTCGCCGGGGGACAATGAGCAGTTCTTC
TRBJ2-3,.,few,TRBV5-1,CASSLGRKTGDTQYF,TGCGCCAGCAGCTTGGGCCGAAAAACTGGAGATACGCAGTATTTT
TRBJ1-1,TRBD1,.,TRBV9,CASSVRGDRKTEAFF,TGTGCCAGCAGCGTCCGGGGGGACAGGAAAACTGAAGCTTTCTTT
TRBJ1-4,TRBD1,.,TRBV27,CASSFITGEHREKLFF,TGTGCCAGCAGTTTCATCACAGGGGAGCACAGGGAAAAACTGTTTTTT
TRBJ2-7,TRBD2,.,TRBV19,CASRVTSGTSYEQYF,TGTGCCAGTAGAGTGACTAGCGGGACGAGCTACGAGCAGTACTTC
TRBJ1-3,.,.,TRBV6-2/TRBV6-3,CASSWGGGNTIYF,TGTGCCAGCAGTTGGGGCGGCGGAAACACCATATATTTT
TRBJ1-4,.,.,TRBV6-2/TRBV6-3,CASSSDIGNEKLFF,TGTGCCAGCAGTTCGGACATCGGAAATGAAAAACTGTTTTTT
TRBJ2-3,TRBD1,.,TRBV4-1,CASSQDRVSTDTQYF,TGCGCCAGCAGCCAGGACAGGGTCAGCACAGATACGCAGTATTTT
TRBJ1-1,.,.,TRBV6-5,CASSWRQQNTEAFF,TGTGCCAGCAGTTGGAGGCAGCAGAACACTGAAGCTTTCTTT
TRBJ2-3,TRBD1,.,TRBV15,CATNTGGTDTQYF,TGTGCCACCAACACAGGGGGAACAGATACGCAGTATTTT
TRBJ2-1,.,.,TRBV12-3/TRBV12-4,CASSYGLEQFF,TGTGCCAGCAGCTATGGACTAGAGCAGTTCTTC
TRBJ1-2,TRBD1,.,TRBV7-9,CASSLELPGTGYGYTF,TGTGCCAGCAGCTTAGAGCTTCCCGGGACAGGGTATGGCTACACCTTC
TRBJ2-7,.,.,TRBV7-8,CASIQGVLQEQYF,TGTGCCAGCATCCAAGGAGTGCTCCAGGAGCAGTACTTC
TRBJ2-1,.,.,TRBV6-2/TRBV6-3,CASSITRTSRDNEQFF,TGTGCCAGCAGCATCACGCGAACTTCGAGGGACAATGAGCAGTTCTTC
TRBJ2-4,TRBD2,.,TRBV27,CASSLSTSGLAKNIQYF,TGTGCCAGCAGTTTATCGACTAGCGGACTAGCCAAAAACATTCAGTACTTC
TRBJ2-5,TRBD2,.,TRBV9,CASSVGGGKETQYF,TGTGCCAGCAGCGTAGGGGGAGGGAAAGAGACCCAGTACTTC
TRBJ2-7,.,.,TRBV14,CASSEEWDHQGGKYF,TGTGCCAGCAGTGAAGAGTGGGACCACCAGGGGGGAAAGTACTTC
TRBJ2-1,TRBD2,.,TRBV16,CASSQSSGTSVYNEQFF,TGTGCCAGCAGCCAATCATCTGGGACTAGCGTCTACAATGAGCAGTTCTTC
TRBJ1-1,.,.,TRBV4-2,CASSQDQLGPAAHEAFF,TGTGCCAGCAGCCAAGATCAATTGGGGCCAGCCGCACATGAAGCTTTCTTT
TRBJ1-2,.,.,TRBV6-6,CASNDNPGYTF,TGTGCCAGCAACGACAATCCAGGCTACACCTTC
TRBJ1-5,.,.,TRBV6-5,CASRSTGSKNQPQHF,TGTGCCAGCAGATCGACAGGAAGCAAGAATCAGCCCCAGCATTTT
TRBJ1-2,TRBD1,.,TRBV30,CAWTFGTVPSGYTF,TGTGCCTGGACGTTCGGGACAGTTCCCTCCGGCTACACCTTC
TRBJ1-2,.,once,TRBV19,CASSTPGPQEDNYGYTF,TGTGCCAGTAGTACGCCCGGCCCCCAGGAGGATAACTATGGCTACACCTTC